This T cell receptor (beta chain) was recorded in a study of blood T cell repertoires in COVID-19. Study at large: The United States, Italy and Spain supplied acute and convalescent COVID-19 samples. T cells, B-cell-depleted T cells, or PBMCs provided the cDNA or gDNA that served as material.

Clinical history reported by participants formed the basis on which cohorts were assigned. The junction had 5 bases not matched to a gene; V was cut back by 3 bases and J by 1 base. This CDR3 comprises 15 residues. Germline CDR1 is ENHRY and CDR2 is SYGVKD. Study processing details: Amplification of reference gene primers provided the estimated nucleated cell counts. Sequencing was performed with immunoSEQ multiplex PCR; in TCRdb, only in-frame clones are kept and a portion is missing. V, J and clone size were drawn from that table, and D and trimming were deduced from the DNA. The sample consists of roughly 230,000 clones, roughly 91% of them appearing once.

This sequence originates from a woman under 40 with acute COVID-19. The chain employs TRBV10-3 and TRBJ1-1, with 7 bases identical to TRBD1. Sequences were obtained from PBMCs or T cells enriched from blood (not recorded which). In nucleotides, the CDR3 is TGTGCCATCAGTGACACGGGACAGCCGAACACTGAAGCTTTCTTT. Translation: CAISDTGQPNTEAFF.